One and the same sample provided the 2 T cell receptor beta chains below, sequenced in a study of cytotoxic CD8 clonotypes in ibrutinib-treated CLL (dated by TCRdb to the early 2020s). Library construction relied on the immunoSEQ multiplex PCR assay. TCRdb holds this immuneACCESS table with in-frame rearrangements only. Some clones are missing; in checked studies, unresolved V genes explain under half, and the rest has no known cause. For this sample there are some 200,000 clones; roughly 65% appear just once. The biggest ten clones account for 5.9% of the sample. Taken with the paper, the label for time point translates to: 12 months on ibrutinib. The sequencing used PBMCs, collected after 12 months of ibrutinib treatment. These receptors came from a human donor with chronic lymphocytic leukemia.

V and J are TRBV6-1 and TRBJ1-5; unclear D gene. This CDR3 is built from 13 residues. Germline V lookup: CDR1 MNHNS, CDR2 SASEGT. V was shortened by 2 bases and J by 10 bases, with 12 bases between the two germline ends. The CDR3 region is CASSESEVSPQHF. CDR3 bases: TGTGCCAGCAGTGAAAGCGAGGTCTCACCCCAGCATTTT.

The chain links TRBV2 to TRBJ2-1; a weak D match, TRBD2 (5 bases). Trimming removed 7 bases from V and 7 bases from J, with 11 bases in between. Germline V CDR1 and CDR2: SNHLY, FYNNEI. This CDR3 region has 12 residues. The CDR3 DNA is TGTGCCAGCATGAGGGAAGATAATGAGCAGTTCTTC. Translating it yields CASMREDNEQFF.